Below, 9 T cell receptor beta chains from the same sample are listed, as sequenced in a study of read filtering for tumor transcriptome and immune sequencing. Molecular barcoded adaptors covering alpha/delta and beta/gamma chains were used on roughly 400 ng RNA. In TCRdb, the reads were re-called with MiXCR into one record per CDR3 protein. Among 35,000 to 50,000 distinct CDR3 sequences listed, around 21% were seen once. The sample comprised a population of CD138-negative cells sorted from bone marrow. These receptors were collected from a donor at least 40 years old with multiple myeloma.

This clonotype was observed many times. This chain joins TRBV20-1 and TRBJ2-3; D gene uncertain. With 0 bases removed from V and 2 bases from J, the gap between germline ends came to 6 bases. This CDR3 comprises 13 residues. Looked up from germline, CDR1 is DFQATT and CDR2 is SNEGSKA (reference sequence). The CDR3 nucleotides are TGCAGTGCTAGAGACTCATACACAGATACGCAGTATTTT. Its translation is CSARDSYTDTQYF.

With regard to this clonotype: The conserved phenylalanine or tryptophan is not found at the CDR3 terminus, so this likely reflects a read error. This chain joins TRBV2 and TRBJ2-5; D is perhaps TRBD2 (5 bases). The CDR3 consists of 15 residues. V lost 6 bases to trimming and J lost 4 bases, with 18 bases between them. From germline, CDR1 is SNHLY and CDR2 FYNNEI. The CDR3 nucleotides read TGTGCCAGCAGGACGGACTCTGCTGGTTTAGAGACCCAGTACCTC. It yields the protein CASRTDSAGLETQYL.

This clonotype was seen ten or more times. The V gene is TRBV28, the J gene TRBJ2-5, with D tentatively TRBD2 (5 bases). Germline CDR1 MDHEN, CDR2 SYDVKM. CDR3 size: 13 residues. The V end lost 3 bases, the J end lost 5 bases, and 10 bases lay between the germline ends. The CDR3, as DNA: TGTGCCAGCAGTTTCGGGGAGTCGGAGACCCAGTACTTC. This translates into CASSFGESETQYF.

In its sample, this clonotype is medium-sized. The chain combines TRBV20-1 with TRBJ2-1, with D possibly called TRBD1 or TRBD2 (5 bases each). Deletions cut 0 bases from V and 6 bases from J, with 12 bases between. Germline-derived CDR1 and CDR2 are DFQATT and SNEGSKA (reference sequence). The CDR3 sequence is 14 residues long. The CDR3 coding sequence is TGCAGTGCTAGAGATGGGTCTGGGGGCAATGAGCAGTTCTTC. Residues: CSARDGSGGNEQFF.

This clonotype was seen ten or more times. The chain couples TRBV29-1 to TRBJ1-5, with a possible D match to TRBD1 (6 bases). The length of the CDR3 is 12 residues. The V end was cut by 4 bases, the J end by 4 bases, with 8 bases between. Germline-derived CDR1 and CDR2 are SQVTM and ANQGSEA. CDR3 coding DNA: TGCAGCGTTGGGACAGATAATCAGCCCCAGCATTTT. It is translated as CSVGTDNQPQHF. Based on the CDR3 plus reference TRBV29-1 and TRBJ1-5, the full variable domain is SAVISQKPSRDICQRGTSLTIQCQVDSQVTMMFWYRQQPGQSLTLIATANQGSEATYESGFVIDKFPISRPNLTFSTLTVSNMSPEDSSIYLCSVGTDNQPQHFGDGTRLSIL.

This clonotype was seen repeatedly, ten times or more. The rearrangement uses TRBV12-3 or TRBV12-4 and TRBJ2-7; D remains ambiguous. This CDR3 region has 11 residues. V was trimmed by 3 bases and J by 4 bases, leaving 4 bases between them. The CDR3 sequence is CASSFYYEQYF. The CDR3 coding sequence is TGTGCCAGCAGTTTCTATTACGAGCAGTACTTC.

As regards this clonotype: This may come from a read error, since a much larger clone is one base off. CDR3 protein: CASSQDLTDSNGQFF. CDR3 DNA: TGTGCCAGCAGCCAAGACCTCACTGATAGCAATGGGCAGTTCTTC. The V and J genes are TRBV7-9 and TRBJ2-1, with unresolved D. Germline loops: CDR1 SEHNR, CDR2 FQNEAQ (reference sequence). The CDR3 length is 15 residues.

The table lists this clonotype with many counts. The chain recombines TRBV2 with TRBJ1-6, with TRBD1 as a possible D gene (6 bases). Germline CDR1 reads SNHLY; CDR2 reads FYNNEI. There are 14 residues in the CDR3. V was pared by 7 bases and J by 3 bases, with 10 bases between. The CDR3 DNA reads as TGTGCCAGCAACAGGGCCGGCTATAATTCACCCCTCCACTTT. Translating it yields CASNRAGYNSPLHF.

Of note for this clonotype: Since a much larger clone is just one base distant, this may be a read error. The chain recombines TRBV7-2 with TRBJ2-7; 14 nucleotides line up with TRBD2. CDR1 SGHTA and CDR2 FQGNSA come from the germline V gene. The CDR3 consists of 16 residues. V lost 4 bases, J lost 6 bases, and 8 bases stayed unmatched. The CDR3: CASSSTSGRAPAEQYF. CDR3 DNA: TGTGCCAGCAGCTCGACTAGCGGGAGGGCCCCCGCCGAGCAGTACTTC.